The 7 T cell receptor beta chains below were found in one sample sequenced in a study of shared clonotypes between healthy human individuals. Sequencing used immunoSEQ multiplex PCR; TCRdb keeps in-frame clones, though not all of them. The profile covers over a million clones, with around 97% appearing a single time and roughly 1.1% taken by the ten largest. The specimen was naive CD4+ T cells sorted from blood. Subset of the sample: CD45RA+ positively selected. These receptors originate from a man aged 25-45 years in good health.

This clone came up once. The V gene is TRBV7-2, the J gene TRBJ2-3, with unresolved D. Germline assignment: CDR1 SGHTA and CDR2 FQGNSA. CDR3 length equals 13 residues. V lost 5 bases, J lost 6 bases, and 12 bases lay in between. The CDR3 nucleotides are TGTGCCAGCAGCAACGGACCCGCTGATACGCAGTATTTT. Its protein is CASSNGPADTQYF.

V usage is TRBV5-4 and J usage is TRBJ2-7; the match to TRBD2 covers 9 bases. The CDR3 spans 15 residues. Germline lookup yields CDR1 SGHNT and CDR2 YYREEE (reference sequence). The ends lost 3 bases at V and 1 base at J; junction bases unmatched: 5. CDR3 nucleotide sequence: TGTGCCAGCAGCTCCGGACTAGCGTCTTCCTACGAGCAGTACTTC. Its translation: CASSSGLASSYEQYF. Combining the CDR3 with reference TRBV5-4 and TRBJ2-7 gives the whole variable domain ETGVTQSPTHLIKTRGQQVTLRCSSQSGHNTVSWYQQALGQGPQFIFQYYREEENGRGNFPPRFSGLQFPNYSSELNVNALELDDSALYLCASSSGLASSYEQYFGPGTRLTVT.

The chain is built from TRBV7-3 and TRBJ2-2, with 9 bases identical to TRBD1. Germline assignment: CDR1 SGHTA and CDR2 FQGTGA. V was pared by 8 bases and J by 6 bases, with 10 bases of the junction left unmatched. This CDR3 comprises 15 residues. The CDR3 nucleotides are TGTGCCAGCGCCCCAACAGGGGGCTCGTCCGGGGAGCTGTTTTTT. Its protein product is CASAPTGGSSGELFF.

The count of this clone is one. CDR3 sequence: CASSLSGQGAHEQYF. The CDR3 DNA sequence: TGTGCCAGCAGTTTGTCCGGACAGGGGGCCCACGAGCAGTACTTC. The chain joins TRBV6-5 to TRBJ2-7; 11 nucleotides agree with TRBD1. Germline assignment: CDR1 MNHEY and CDR2 SVGAGI. CDR3 length: 15 amino acids. With 4 bases clipped from V and 5 bases from J, the junction kept 7 bases outside the gene matches.

This clone appeared a single time. V is TRBV25-1 and J is TRBJ1-2; 7 bases are shared with TRBD1. The CDR3 consists of 13 residues. V lost 4 bases to trimming and J lost 7 bases; unmatched junction nucleotides: 6. The germline CDR1 and CDR2 sequences are MGHDK and SYGVNS. CDR3: CASSGKGASGYTF. The CDR3 nucleotides read TGTGCCAGCAGTGGTAAGGGGGCGAGTGGCTACACCTTC.

This chain joins TRBV6-5 and TRBJ1-1; D is unclear. V shed 4 bases and J shed 1 base, with 13 bases lying between them. Germline V gives CDR1 MNHEY, CDR2 SVGAGI. CDR3 size: 15 residues. The CDR3 protein is CASSSYPDGNTEAFF. CDR3 nucleotides: TGTGCCAGCAGTTCTTACCCGGACGGGAACACTGAAGCTTTCTTT.

The chain combines TRBV7-9 with TRBJ2-7; the D is unclear. Trimming cost V 3 bases and J 2 bases, with 8 bases left between them. The germline CDR1 and CDR2 sequences are SEHNR and FQNEAQ (reference sequence). The CDR3 runs to 13 residues. The CDR3 loop is CASSLVNPYEQYF. The CDR3 DNA follows: TGTGCCAGCAGCTTGGTCAACCCCTACGAGCAGTACTTC.